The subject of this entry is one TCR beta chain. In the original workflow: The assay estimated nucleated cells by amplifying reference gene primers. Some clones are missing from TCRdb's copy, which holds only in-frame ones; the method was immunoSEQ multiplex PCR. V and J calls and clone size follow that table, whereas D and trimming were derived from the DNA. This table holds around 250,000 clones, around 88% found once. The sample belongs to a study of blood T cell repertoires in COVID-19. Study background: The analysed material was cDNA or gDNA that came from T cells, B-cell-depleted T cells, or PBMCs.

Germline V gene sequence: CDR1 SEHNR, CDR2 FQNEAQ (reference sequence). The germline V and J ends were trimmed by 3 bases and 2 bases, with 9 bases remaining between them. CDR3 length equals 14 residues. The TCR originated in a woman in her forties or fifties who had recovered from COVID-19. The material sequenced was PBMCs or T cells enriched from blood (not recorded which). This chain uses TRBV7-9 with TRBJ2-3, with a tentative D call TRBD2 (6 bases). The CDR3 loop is CASSLGGTTDTQYF. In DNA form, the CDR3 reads TGTGCCAGCAGCTTGGGCGGGACCACAGATACGCAGTATTTT.